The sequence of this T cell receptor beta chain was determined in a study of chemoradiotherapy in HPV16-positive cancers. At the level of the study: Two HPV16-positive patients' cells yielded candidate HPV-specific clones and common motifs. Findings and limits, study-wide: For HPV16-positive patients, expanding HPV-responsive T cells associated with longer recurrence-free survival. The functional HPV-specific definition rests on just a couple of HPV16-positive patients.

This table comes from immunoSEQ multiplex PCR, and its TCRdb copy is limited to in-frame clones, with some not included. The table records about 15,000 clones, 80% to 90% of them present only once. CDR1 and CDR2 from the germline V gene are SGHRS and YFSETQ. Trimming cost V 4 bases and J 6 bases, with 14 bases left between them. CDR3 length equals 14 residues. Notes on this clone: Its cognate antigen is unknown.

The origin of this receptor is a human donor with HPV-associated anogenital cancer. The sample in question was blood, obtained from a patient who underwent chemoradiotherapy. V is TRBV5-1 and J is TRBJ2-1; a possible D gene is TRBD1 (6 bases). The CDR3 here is CASSLSTGINEQFF. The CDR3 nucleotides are TGCGCCAGCAGCCTTTCAACAGGGATCAATGAGCAGTTCTTC.